The 22 T cell receptor beta chains below all came from one sample that was sequenced in a study of T cells in Graves' hyperthyroidism and ophthalmopathy. From RNA transcripts, TCR beta CDR3 regions were amplified. The HTBI primer set drove a first-round RT-PCR of the TCR CDR3. MiXCR, applied by TCRdb to the multiplex PCR reads, yields one record per CDR3 protein. This repertoire shows fewer than 400,000 distinct CDR3 sequences, around 16% found once; its top ten account for 25% to 35%. The source material was blood. The receptors originated from a young woman with Graves' hyperthyroidism that later progressed to Graves' ophthalmopathy.

This clonotype was counted only a few times. The CDR3 region is CASSVGASGRDEQFF. In nucleotides, the CDR3 is TGTGCCAGCAGCGTTGGAGCTAGCGGGAGGGATGAGCAGTTCTTC. The J gene is TRBJ2-1, the V gene TRBV9, with 12 nucleotides matching TRBD2. The length of the CDR3 is 15 residues. CDR1 is SGDLS and CDR2 is YYNGEE in the germline V gene. The J segment lost 8 bases and the V segment lost 2 bases, leaving 5 bases of the junction unmatched.

This clonotype was observed many times. The V gene is TRBV18, the J gene TRBJ2-1, with TRBD2 matching over 11 bases. The CDR3 is made up of 15 amino acids. Per germline, CDR1 KGHSH and CDR2 LQKENI. J lost 3 bases, V lost 9 bases, and 7 bases had no gene match. Here the CDR3 DNA reads TGTGCCAGTAGCGTAGCGGGAGGGAACTACAATGAGCAGTTCTTC. Translated, it gives CASSVAGGNYNEQFF.

This clonotype was recorded a few times. J is TRBJ2-1 and V is TRBV9; tentatively, D is TRBD1 (6 bases). V lost 4 bases to trimming and J lost 0 bases, with 14 bases between them. CDR1 SGDLS and CDR2 YYNGEE come from the germline V gene. The CDR3 spans 16 residues. Written as DNA, the CDR3 is TGTGCCAGCAGCCCAGGGGAATACAGCTCCTACAATGAGCAGTTCTTC. It specifies CASSPGEYSSYNEQFF.

This clonotype appeared a few times. The V call is TRBV12-3 or TRBV12-4, the J call TRBJ2-5; either TRBD1 or TRBD2 may fit D (6 bases each). The V and J ends lost 6 bases and 6 bases respectively, with 23 bases between them. CDR3 length: 16 amino acids. In DNA, the CDR3 is TGTGCCAGCAGCGAAGGGGGGTGGGTCGGCCGGCAGACCCAGTACTTC. Translating it yields CASSEGGWVGRQTQYF.

This clonotype has more than one count but fewer than ten. This chain connects TRBV4-1 to TRBJ2-4, with D unresolved. The CDR3 extends over 15 amino acids. Germline-derived CDR1 and CDR2 are MGHRA and YSYEKL. Deletions cut 2 bases from V and 1 base from J, with 9 bases between. In DNA, the CDR3 is TGCGCCAGCAGCCAACCTAGGGCGGCCAAAAACATTCAGTACTTC. Translation gives CASSQPRAAKNIQYF.

This clonotype appeared a few times. The junction and the germline gene differ at one end; a read error may be behind it. The genes are TRBV6-2 or TRBV6-3 and TRBJ2-1; TRBD1 might be the D (5 bases). Germline V gives CDR1 MNHEY, CDR2 SVGEGT. There are 15 residues in the CDR3. CDR3 sequence: CASSRAGTAYNEQFF. For the CDR3, the DNA is TGTGCCAGCAGCAGGGCCGGAACGGCCTACAATGAACAGTTCTTC.

Written as DNA, the CDR3 is TGCAGTGCTAGAGATGGCGGGACCTCCTACAATGAGCAGTTCTTC. This codes for CSARDGGTSYNEQFF. V is TRBV20-1 and J is TRBJ2-1, with D maybe TRBD2 (6 bases). Germline V gene lookup returns CDR1 DFQATT and CDR2 SNEGSKA (reference sequence). The CDR3 runs to 15 residues. The ends were cut back, 0 bases at V and 0 bases at J, with 9 bases in the middle.

The CDR3 sequence: CASSPTSGNPTYNEQFF. Here the CDR3 DNA reads TGTGCCAGCAGCCCGACTAGCGGGAACCCCACTTACAATGAGCAGTTCTTC. The chain couples TRBV7-9 to TRBJ2-1, with 11 bases fitting TRBD2. The CDR3 length is 17 residues. Germline-derived CDR1 and CDR2 are SEHNR and FQNEAQ (reference sequence). Trimming cost V 5 bases and J 4 bases; bases outside gene matches: 10.

This clonotype was counted at least ten times. The V gene is TRBV6-2 or TRBV6-3, the J gene TRBJ1-1; 7 bases align to TRBD1. Losses at the gene ends were 6 bases for V and 8 bases for J; bases not matched to a gene: 9. The CDR3 length is 13 residues. Germline CDR1 MNHEY, CDR2 SVGEGT. CDR3 region: CASRKTGNQEAFF. Here the CDR3 DNA reads TGTGCCAGCAGGAAGACAGGGAATCAAGAAGCTTTCTTT.

The sample holds many counts of this clonotype. The V call is TRBV20-1, the J call TRBJ2-7; unclear D gene. The CDR3 has 14 residues. Per germline, CDR1 DFQATT and CDR2 SNEGSKA (reference sequence). V was shortened by 0 bases and J by 0 bases, with 9 bases between the two germline ends. CDR3 DNA sequence: TGCAGTGCTAGAGATCCAATGAGCTCCTACGAGCAGTACTTC. It specifies CSARDPMSSYEQYF.

Worth noting for this clonotype: One junction end does not reproduce the germline sequence, and a read error may be involved. The rearrangement joins TRBV11-2 to TRBJ2-7; 7 bases are a match to TRBD1. The CDR3 length is 14 residues. Germline assignment: CDR1 SGHAT and CDR2 FQNNGV. The CDR3 reads CASGPQTGFDEQCF. The CDR3 region has the DNA TGTGCCAGCGGCCCGCAGACAGGGTTCGACGAGCAGTGCTTC.

This clonotype was observed a few times. This chain uses TRBV9 with TRBJ2-7; TRBD2 agrees at 9 bases. J gave up 3 bases and V 7 bases, and 2 bases lay outside the gene matches. CDR1 is SGDLS and CDR2 is YYNGEE in the germline V gene. The CDR3 runs 12 residues. The CDR3 spells CASGSGSYEQYF. CDR3 sequence (DNA): TGTGCCAGCGGTAGCGGGAGCTACGAGCAGTACTTC. Full variable domain (rest looked up from reference TRBV9 and TRBJ2-7): DSGVTQTPKHLITATGQRVTLRCSPRSGDLSVYWYQQSLDQGLQFLIQYYNGEERAKGNILERFSAQQFPDLHSELNLSSLELGDSALYFCASGSGSYEQYFGPGTRLTVT.

In its sample, this clonotype was seen many times. The V and J genes are TRBV29-1 and TRBJ2-7, with D uncertain. Per the germline V gene, CDR1 is SQVTM and CDR2 is ANQGSEA. The germline V and J ends were trimmed by 2 bases and 2 bases, with 16 bases remaining between them. CDR3 size: 15 residues. The CDR3 nucleotides are TGCAGCGTTGAATTCGCCGGTGGGATCCCCTACGAGCAGTACTTC. This codes for CSVEFAGGIPYEQYF.

The chain is built from TRBV11-2 and TRBJ2-7, with D perhaps matching TRBD1 (6 bases). In germline, CDR1 is SGHAT, CDR2 FQNNGV. Trimming cost V 9 bases and J 1 base, with 10 bases left between them. The length of the CDR3 is 12 residues. CDR3 sequence (DNA): TGTGCCAGTAGTGACAGGTCCTACGAGCAGTACTTC. This encodes CASSDRSYEQYF.

At least ten counts were recorded for this clonotype. The CDR3 nucleotides read TGTGCCAGCAGTGAAGGACTCGGGGGCGAGCAGTACTTC. It translates to CASSEGLGGEQYF. The chain is built from TRBV2 and TRBJ2-7; a possible D gene is TRBD2 (6 bases). Germline CDR1 is SNHLY and CDR2 is FYNNEI. Trimming stripped 1 base from V and 6 bases from J, with 10 bases between. This CDR3 has 13 amino acids.

Many counts were recorded for this clonotype. The CDR3 DNA reads TGTGCCAGCAGTTACACCGGACAGCCCACAGATACGCAGTATTTT. It is translated as CASSYTGQPTDTQYF. The genes are TRBV6-5 and TRBJ2-3; D might be TRBD1 (6 bases). The V gene's germline CDR1 is MNHEY and CDR2 SVGAGI. CDR3 size: 15 residues. V was clipped by 2 bases and J by 2 bases, with 11 bases between them.

This clonotype was seen only a few times. This rearrangement joins TRBV12-5 to TRBJ2-1; D is possibly TRBD1 or TRBD2 (5 bases each). The CDR3 spans 16 residues. Germline V gene lookup returns CDR1 LGHNT and CDR2 FRNRAP. V gave up 2 bases and J gave up 10 bases, with 21 bases separating them. This chain's CDR3 is CASGLLPRDPHVEQFF. The CDR3 coding sequence is TGTGCTAGTGGTTTGCTACCCCGGGACCCCCATGTAGAGCAGTTCTTC. The entire variable domain, with the rest obtained from reference TRBV12-5 and TRBJ2-1, is as follows: DARVTQTPRHKVTEMGQEVTMRCQPILGHNTVFWYRQTMMQGLELLAYFRNRAPLDDSGMPKDRFSAEMPDATLATLKIQPSEPRDSAVYFCASGLLPRDPHVEQFFGPGTRLTVL.

This clonotype was seen more than once but under ten times. J is TRBJ2-1 and V is TRBV19; 8 bases map to TRBD2. V was pared by 2 bases and J by 8 bases, with 11 bases of the junction left unmatched. Germline values: CDR1 LNHDA, CDR2 SQIVND (reference sequence). The CDR3 sequence is 16 residues long. DNA of the CDR3: TGTGCCAGTAGTATATTGCGGGAGGTCCCAGTGGATGAGCAGTTCTTC. Translating gives CASSILREVPVDEQFF.

The sample holds many counts of this clonotype. This chain joins TRBV7-2 and TRBJ2-3, with D possibly being TRBD2 (6 bases). V lost 4 bases and J lost 0, with 14 bases in between. The CDR3 is made up of 16 amino acids. CDR1 SGHTA and CDR2 FQGNSA come from the germline V gene. The CDR3 nucleotides are TGTGCCAGCAGCTCATTCCTAGCGACTAGCACAGATACGCAGTATTTT. Protein sequence: CASSSFLATSTDTQYF.

This clonotype was recorded many times. V usage is TRBV5-6 and J usage is TRBJ1-4, with 7 bases fitting TRBD1. The V and J ends lost 5 bases and 0 bases, in that order; junction bases with no gene match: 4. The CDR3 covers 15 residues. CDR1 is SGHDT and CDR2 is YYEEEE in the germline V gene. The CDR3, as DNA: TGTGCCAGCAGAGGGACAGACTCAACTAATGAAAAACTGTTTTTT. Encoded protein: CASRGTDSTNEKLFF.

This clonotype has more than one count but fewer than ten. The J gene is TRBJ2-2, the V gene TRBV3-1; weak D call: TRBD1 (6 bases). There are 16 residues in the CDR3. The V gene lost 3 bases and the J gene lost 4 bases, with 15 bases spanning the gap. Germline assignment: CDR1 LGHDT and CDR2 YNNKEL (reference sequence). The CDR3 DNA follows: TGTGCCAGCAGCCAGTATGGGGGCGCAGGCACCGGGGAGCTGTTTTTT. Translation: CASSQYGGAGTGELFF.

Many counts were recorded for this clonotype. This chain uses TRBV20-1 with TRBJ2-1; the match to TRBD2 covers 11 bases. The germline V gene encodes CDR1 DFQATT and CDR2 SNEGSKA (reference sequence). With V trimmed by 0 bases and J by 7 bases, 20 bases remained unmatched. The CDR3 length is 20 residues. Here the CDR3 reads CSARDLREGASGRKMNEQFF. The CDR3, as DNA: TGCAGTGCTAGAGATCTCCGGGAGGGGGCTAGCGGGAGGAAGATGAATGAGCAGTTCTTC.